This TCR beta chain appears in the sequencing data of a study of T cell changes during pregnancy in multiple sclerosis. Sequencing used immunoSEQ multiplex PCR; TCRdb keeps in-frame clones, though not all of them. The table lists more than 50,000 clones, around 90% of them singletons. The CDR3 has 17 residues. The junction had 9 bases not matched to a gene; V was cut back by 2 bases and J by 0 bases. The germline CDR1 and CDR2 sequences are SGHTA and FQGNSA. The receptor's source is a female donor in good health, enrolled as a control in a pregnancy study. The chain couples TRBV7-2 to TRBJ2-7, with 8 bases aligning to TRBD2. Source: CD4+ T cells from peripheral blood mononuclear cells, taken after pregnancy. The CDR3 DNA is TGTGCCAGCAGCTTATATACAGCGGGGGCAATCTCCTACGAGCAGTACTTC. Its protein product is CASSLYTAGAISYEQYF.